Many counts were recorded for the clone carrying this T cell receptor beta chain. The source of the sample is a study of blood T cell repertoires in COVID-19. Across the study: The United States, Italy and Spain were the sources of the acute and convalescent COVID-19 samples.

The germline CDR1 and CDR2 sequences are SGHTA and FQGTGA. V gave up 5 bases and J gave up 7 bases; unmatched junction bases: 12. CDR3 length: 15 residues. Profiled with immunoSEQ multiplex PCR; TCRdb holds only in-frame clones, not every one. The sample shows approximately 250,000 clones, approximately 82% of them seen only once. The chain joins TRBV7-3 to TRBJ1-2; 8 nucleotides agree with TRBD1. This clonotype was sampled from a man in his forties who had recovered from COVID-19. The sample comprised PBMCs or T cells enriched from blood (not recorded which). The CDR3 loop is CASSPQTGGNRGYTF. Here the CDR3 DNA reads TGTGCCAGCAGCCCCCAAACAGGGGGGAATCGTGGCTACACCTTC.